This T cell receptor beta chain emerged from a study of blood T cell repertoires in COVID-19. Study background: Some COVID-19 samples were acute and others convalescent; all came from the United States, Italy and Spain.

This CDR3 has 15 residues. Losses at the gene ends were 1 base for V and 4 bases for J; bases not matched to a gene: 6. The germline gives CDR1 SEHNR, CDR2 FQNEAQ (reference sequence). The study recruited people aged roughly 18 to 100 years across some 23 US areas. Cohort placement rested on clinical history that participants reported themselves. Measured with immunoSEQ multiplex PCR; TCRdb has only the in-frame clones, and not every one. The table records approximately 200,000 clones, 65% to 85% of them present only once. The genes are TRBV7-9 and TRBJ1-1; 7 positions match TRBD1. The specimen was PBMCs or T cells enriched from blood (not recorded which). The receptor was isolated from a woman between 35 and 50 years old with acute COVID-19. The CDR3 DNA follows: TGTGCCAGCAGCTTAGTGGGGCAGGGGGGCACTGAAGCTTTCTTT. Translating it yields CASSLVGQGGTEAFF.